The 11 T cell receptor beta chains presented below share a single source sample, sequenced in a study of blood T cell repertoires in COVID-19. TCRdb keeps only in-frame clones here, not all; method: immunoSEQ multiplex PCR. The sample carries 70,000 to 90,000 clones, around 88% recorded once. Sequencing input: peripheral blood. The receptor source for this set is a man at least 80 years old with COVID-19, enrolled during active disease.

V and J are TRBV6-1 and TRBJ1-2; tentative D call: TRBD1 (6 bases). Deletions cut 0 bases from V and 4 bases from J, with 12 bases between. This CDR3 region has 15 residues. Germline V gives CDR1 MNHNS, CDR2 SASEGT. This chain's CDR3 is CASSEATEDSYGYTF. The CDR3 coding sequence is TGTGCCAGCAGTGAAGCGACAGAGGACAGCTATGGCTACACCTTC.

The sample holds one count of this clone. This chain connects TRBV6-1 to TRBJ2-7, with D unclear. Germline V gives CDR1 MNHNS, CDR2 SASEGT. Trimming removed 2 bases from V and 4 bases from J, with 6 bases in between. CDR3 length: 12 residues. This CDR3 reads CASSEQKYEQYF. The DNA for the CDR3 is TGTGCCAGCAGTGAACAGAAGTACGAGCAGTACTTC.

This chain joins TRBV13 and TRBJ1-1, with D unresolved. Between the trimmed V and J ends, which lost 2 bases and 2 bases, there was a span of 12 bases. This CDR3 has 15 amino acids. CDR1 is PRHDT and CDR2 is FYEKMQ in the germline V gene (reference sequence). CDR3: CASSLFQDFNTEAFF. The CDR3 nucleotides read TGTGCCAGCAGCTTATTCCAAGACTTTAACACTGAAGCTTTCTTT.

This chain uses TRBV19 with TRBJ2-6, with a tentative D call TRBD1 (5 bases). The V end lost 4 bases, the J end lost 0 bases, and 10 bases lay between the germline ends. This CDR3 comprises 16 residues. Germline V gene data show CDR1 as LNHDA and CDR2 as SQIVND (reference sequence). Here the CDR3 DNA reads TGTGCCAGTAGTAAACGACAGAACTCTGGGGCCAACGTCCTGACTTTC. This codes for CASSKRQNSGANVLTF.

The chain combines TRBV29-1 with TRBJ2-7, with 7 bases lining up with TRBD1. CDR1 and CDR2 (germline): SQVTM, ANQGSEA. V lost 6 bases and J lost 4; bases outside the gene matches: 12. The CDR3 runs to 14 residues. CDR3 loop: CSVGPRGRQYEQYF. The CDR3 DNA reads as TGCAGCGTGGGGCCGAGGGGGCGACAGTACGAGCAGTACTTC.

The table lists this clone with a count of one. The J gene is TRBJ1-3, the V gene TRBV4-1, with D uncertain. The CDR3 is 19 residues long. Germline CDR1 and CDR2: MGHRA and YSYEKL. V lost 1 base and J 4 bases, leaving 23 bases between the germline ends. In nucleotides, the CDR3 is TGCGCCAGCAGCCAAGTTCGTTTCGCGGTAAATTCTGAGGGAAACACCATATATTTT. It encodes CASSQVRFAVNSEGNTIYF.

The chain employs TRBV19 and TRBJ2-4, with D tentatively TRBD1 (5 bases). From germline, CDR1 is LNHDA and CDR2 SQIVND (reference sequence). The CDR3 extends over 12 amino acids. The V and J ends lost 4 bases and 6 bases respectively, with 7 bases between them. The CDR3 loop reads CASSNDRNIQYF. The DNA of the CDR3 is TGTGCCAGTAGTAACGACAGAAACATTCAGTACTTC.

This chain connects TRBV28 to TRBJ1-2, with unresolved D. Between the trimmed V and J ends, which lost 2 bases and 6 bases, there was a span of 16 bases. Germline V gene data show CDR1 as MDHEN and CDR2 as SYDVKM. The CDR3 sequence is 15 residues long. CDR3: CASSLSWTGIDGYTF. DNA for the CDR3: TGTGCCAGCAGTTTAAGTTGGACGGGAATAGATGGCTACACCTTC.

V gene TRBV6-7 combines with J gene TRBJ1-4; 9 bases are a match to TRBD1. TRBV6-7 is given ORF status, its function remaining uncertain. With V trimmed by 0 bases and J by 4 bases, 9 bases remained unmatched. This CDR3 has 18 residues. The CDR3 region has the DNA TGTGCCAGCAGTTACTCGCAGGGAGGGACAGGGAATAATGAAAAACTGTTTTTT. Protein product: CASSYSQGGTGNNEKLFF.

V and J are TRBV14 and TRBJ2-7; 8 bases agree with TRBD1. In germline, CDR1 is SGHDN, CDR2 FVKESK. The CDR3 has 15 amino acids. The junction had 11 bases not matched to a gene; V was cut back by 4 bases and J by 6 bases. CDR3 nucleotides: TGTGCCAGCAGCCCACGGACAGGGAGAGGACTCGAGCAGTACTTC. Amino acid sequence: CASSPRTGRGLEQYF.

V usage is TRBV3-1 (or the pseudogene TRBV3-2) and J usage is TRBJ1-5; D remains ambiguous. From germline, CDR1 is LGHDT and CDR2 YNNKEL (reference sequence). The V gene lost 6 bases and the J gene lost 4 bases, with 10 bases spanning the gap. This CDR3 region has 13 residues. The CDR3 reads CASSEGLNQPQHF. CDR3 DNA: TGTGCCAGCAGTGAGGGCCTAAATCAGCCCCAGCATTTT.